One sample yielded the 11 T cell receptor beta chains listed below, sequenced in a study of PD-L1 blockade in urothelial cancer. The repertoire was sequenced with immunoSEQ multiplex PCR; TCRdb's copy has only in-frame clones and lacks some. Seen here are approximately 32,000 clones, over 70% observed once, and the top ten hold 3.5%. Sequenced material: PBMCs, taken around atezolizumab (anti-PD-L1) treatment. All receptors derive from an older man with urothelial cancer.

This clone was found a few times. J is TRBJ2-7 and V is TRBV5-1; 9 nucleotides align to TRBD1. V lost 0 bases and J lost 1; bases outside the gene matches: 2. CDR3 length: 15 residues. Germline V gene sequence: CDR1 SGHRS, CDR2 YFSETQ. The CDR3 DNA is TGCGCCAGCAGCTTGGAGGGACAGGGTTCCTACGAGCAGTACTTC. Amino acid sequence: CASSLEGQGSYEQYF.

The V gene is TRBV6-5, the J gene TRBJ2-1; the D gene is possibly TRBD2 (6 bases). Between the trimmed V and J ends, which lost 4 bases and 7 bases, there was a span of 17 bases. CDR1 and CDR2 (germline): MNHEY, SVGAGI. This CDR3 is 15 amino acids long. CDR3 sequence (DNA): TGTGCCAGCAGTTGGGGCGGGGCCCCCTCAAATGAGCAGTTCTTC. This codes for CASSWGGAPSNEQFF.

CDR3 amino acids: CASTPRDFLNTEAFF. The CDR3 nucleotides read TGCGCCAGCACCCCCCGGGACTTTTTGAACACTGAAGCTTTCTTT. The gene calls are TRBV5-1 and TRBJ1-1, with TRBD1 as a possible D gene (5 bases). V lost 6 bases, J lost 0 bases, and 15 bases lay in between. CDR3 length: 15 amino acids. Germline values: CDR1 SGHRS, CDR2 YFSETQ.

The CDR3 coding sequence is TGTGCCAGCAGCTTAGGGGCTGCGGGACAGGGATCTGGAAACACCATATATTTT. Amino acid sequence: CASSLGAAGQGSGNTIYF. This rearrangement joins TRBV7-9 to TRBJ1-3, with TRBD1 identical over 9 bases. Looked up from germline, CDR1 is SEHNR and CDR2 is FQNEAQ (reference sequence). The length of the CDR3 is 18 residues. The J segment lost 1 base and the V segment lost 1 base, leaving 8 bases of the junction unmatched. Variable domain in full (rest from reference TRBV7-9 and TRBJ1-3): DTGVSQNPRHKITKRGQNVTFRCDPISEHNRLYWYRQTLGQGPEFLTYFQNEAQLEKSRLLSDRFSAERPKGSFSTLEIQRTEQGDSAMYLCASSLGAAGQGSGNTIYFGEGSWLTVV.

This clone was counted a few times. The chain links TRBV5-1 to TRBJ2-5, with TRBD1 matching 8 bases. Trimming removed 4 bases from V and 4 bases from J; junction bases left unmatched: 9. The CDR3 is 15 amino acids. CDR1 and CDR2 from the germline V gene are SGHRS and YFSETQ. The CDR3 DNA is TGCGCCAGCAGCACCGGACAGGGTGGGCGAGAGACCCAGTACTTC. Translation gives CASSTGQGGRETQYF.

J is TRBJ2-5 and V is TRBV5-4; TRBD1 matches at 11 bases. With V trimmed by 3 bases and J by 5 bases, 15 bases remained unmatched. CDR1 and CDR2 (germline): SGHNT, YYREEE (reference sequence). This CDR3 is built from 18 residues. In nucleotides, the CDR3 is TGTGCCAGCAGCTCTCGCGGGACAGGGGGGTCCCGGCTCGAGACCCAGTACTTC. Translated: CASSSRGTGGSRLETQYF. Looking up the rest from reference TRBV5-4 and TRBJ2-5 gives the full variable domain: ETGVTQSPTHLIKTRGQQVTLRCSSQSGHNTVSWYQQALGQGPQFIFQYYREEENGRGNFPPRFSGLQFPNYSSELNVNALELDDSALYLCASSSRGTGGSRLETQYFGPGTRLLVL.

V usage is TRBV19 and J usage is TRBJ2-7; no definite D call. The V and J ends lost 1 base and 3 bases respectively, with 7 bases between them. The V gene's germline CDR1 is LNHDA and CDR2 SQIVND (reference sequence). The length of the CDR3 is 13 residues. CDR3 protein: CASSIGQVYEQYF. CDR3 nucleotide sequence: TGTGCCAGTAGTATAGGGCAGGTCTACGAGCAGTACTTC.

This rearrangement joins TRBV11-1 to TRBJ2-7; weak D call: TRBD1 (6 bases). CDR1 and CDR2 (germline): SGHAT, FQDESV (reference sequence). This CDR3 has 12 amino acids. Between the trimmed V and J ends, which lost 5 bases and 5 bases, there was a span of 10 bases. The CDR3 DNA follows: TGTGCCAGCAGCACGGACAGCCACGAGCAGTACTTC. It codes for CASSTDSHEQYF. Drawing the rest from reference TRBV11-1 and TRBJ2-7, the complete variable domain is EAEVAQSPRYKITEKSQAVAFWCDPISGHATLYWYRQILGQGPELLVQFQDESVVDDSQLPKDRFSAERLKGVDSTLKIQPAELGDSAMYLCASSTDSHEQYFGPGTRLTVT.

The chain joins TRBV18 to TRBJ1-2, with 9 positions matching TRBD1. The germline V gene has CDR1 KGHSH and CDR2 LQKENI. This CDR3 is 14 amino acids long. After removal of 3 bases from V and 3 bases from J, the junction contained 2 bases not matched to a gene. The CDR3 region has the DNA TGTGCCAGCTCACCGCGACAGGGGGACTATGGCTACACCTTC. Translating gives CASSPRQGDYGYTF.

This chain connects TRBV5-1 to TRBJ2-1; D perhaps matches TRBD2 (6 bases). With 0 bases removed from V and 6 bases from J, the gap between germline ends came to 16 bases. Germline V gives CDR1 SGHRS, CDR2 YFSETQ. The CDR3 is 16 residues long. DNA for the CDR3: TGCGCCAGCAGCTTGGGTCCGGGACTTCGGGGCAATGAGCAGTTCTTC. This translates into CASSLGPGLRGNEQFF.

V is TRBV5-6 and J is TRBJ2-3, with D possibly matching TRBD1 (6 bases). Looked up from germline, CDR1 is SGHDT and CDR2 is YYEEEE. This CDR3 contains 15 residues. Trimming pared 1 base from V and 1 base from J, leaving 10 bases between. The CDR3 region is CASSLRDIGTDTQYF. CDR3 nucleotides: TGTGCCAGCAGCTTGCGGGACATCGGCACAGATACGCAGTATTTT.